This T cell receptor beta chain was sequenced for a study of T cells after yellow fever vaccination. About the study: Fractions containing few cells were prepared with SMART-Seq v4 Ultra Low Input. Study findings and constraints: Abundant bulk-population clonotypes could contaminate the FACS-sorted repertoires.

The V end lost 3 bases, the J end lost 7 bases, and 20 bases lay between the germline ends. Germline V gene data show CDR1 as SGHRS and CDR2 as YFSETQ. The CDR3 totals 16 residues. Details on this clonotype: The antigen remains undetermined.

TCRdb independently ran MiXCR on the 5' RACE reads; one entry per CDR3 protein. The repertoire holds 610,000 or so distinct CDR3 sequences, 9% to 15% seen once, with about 15% in the top ten. The TCR originated in a young man who received the YFV17D yellow fever vaccine. The gene calls are TRBV5-1 and TRBJ2-1; tentatively, D is TRBD1 or TRBD2 (5 bases each). The sample was PBMCs, taken on the day of the yellow fever booster vaccination. CDR3 coding DNA: TGCGCCAGCAGCTCGGGACCGGGACCTTCTGAGAATGAGCAGTTCTTC. The encoded protein is CASSSGPGPSENEQFF.